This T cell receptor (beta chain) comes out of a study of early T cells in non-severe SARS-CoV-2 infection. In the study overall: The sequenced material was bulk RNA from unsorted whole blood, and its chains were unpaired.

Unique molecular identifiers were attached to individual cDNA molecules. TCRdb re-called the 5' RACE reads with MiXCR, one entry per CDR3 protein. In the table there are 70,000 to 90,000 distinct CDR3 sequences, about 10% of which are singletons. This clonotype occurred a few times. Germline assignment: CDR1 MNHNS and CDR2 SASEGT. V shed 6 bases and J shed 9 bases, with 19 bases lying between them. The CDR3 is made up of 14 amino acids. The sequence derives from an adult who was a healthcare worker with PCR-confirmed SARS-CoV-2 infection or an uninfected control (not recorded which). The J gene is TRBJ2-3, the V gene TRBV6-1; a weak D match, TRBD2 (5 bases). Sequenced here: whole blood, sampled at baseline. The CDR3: CASSPARNSGTQYF. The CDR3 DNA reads TGTGCCAGCAGCCCAGCTAGGAATTCGGGGACGCAGTATTTT.